The 20 T cell receptor beta chains presented below share a single source sample, sequenced in a study of blood T cell repertoires in COVID-19. Using immunoSEQ multiplex PCR, the repertoire was profiled, and TCRdb retains in-frame clones only, with some absent. Of 120,000 to 150,000 clones in the sample, around nine tenths were seen once. Specimen: peripheral blood. Every receptor here comes from a woman in her forties or fifties with active or convalescent COVID-19.

V gene TRBV18 combines with J gene TRBJ1-2; D ambiguous. Germline V gene lookup returns CDR1 KGHSH and CDR2 LQKENI. This CDR3 is built from 14 residues. V lost 0 bases to trimming and J lost 8 bases, with 13 bases between them. For the CDR3, the DNA is TGTGCCAGCTCACCACCTGGGCAGGCATGGGGCTACACCTTC. Translated: CASSPPGQAWGYTF. The whole variable domain, filled in from reference TRBV18 and TRBJ1-2, reads NAGVMQNPRHLVRRRGQEARLRCSPMKGHSHVYWYRQLPEEGLKFMVYLQKENIIDESGMPKERFSAEFPKEGPSILRIQQVVRGDSAAYFCASSPPGQAWGYTFGSGTRLTVV.

The V gene is TRBV5-1, the J gene TRBJ2-3; D gene uncertain. Trimming stripped 4 bases from V and 0 bases from J, with 15 bases between. Germline-derived CDR1 and CDR2 are SGHRS and YFSETQ. This CDR3 is 16 amino acids long. Here the CDR3 reads CASSRRPADSTDTQYF. CDR3 nucleotides: TGCGCCAGCAGCCGTAGACCTGCGGATAGCACAGATACGCAGTATTTT.

This rearrangement joins TRBV3-1 (or the pseudogene TRBV3-2) to TRBJ1-2, with a weak D call TRBD1 (5 bases). Trimming shortened V by 2 bases and J by 5 bases, and 18 bases separated the two germline ends. The length of the CDR3 is 16 residues. Germline values: CDR1 LGHDT, CDR2 YNNKEL (reference sequence). CDR3 sequence (DNA): TGTGCCAGCAGCCAATCTACGACAGTCAACTATTATGGCTACACCTTC. It translates to CASSQSTTVNYYGYTF.

This chain links TRBV7-8 with TRBJ1-3, with D unclear. CDR1 and CDR2 from the germline V gene are SGHVS and FQNEAQ. V was cut by 5 bases and J by 0 bases, with 11 bases left in between. The CDR3 is 15 residues long. CDR3 protein: CASSPSELSGNTIYF. CDR3 nucleotide sequence: TGTGCCAGCAGCCCCTCGGAGCTCTCTGGAAACACCATATATTTT.

The CDR3 DNA sequence: TGTGCCAGCAGCCGTTGGACAGGAGACTATAGCAATCAGCCCCAGCATTTT. Translation gives CASSRWTGDYSNQPQHF. This chain links TRBV7-9 with TRBJ1-5; TRBD1 agrees at 7 bases. The CDR3 is 17 amino acids. Germline V CDR1 and CDR2: SEHNR, FQNEAQ (reference sequence). V lost 5 bases and J lost 0; bases outside the gene matches: 10.

V gene TRBV5-1 combines with J gene TRBJ2-1; possible D gene TRBD2, 7 bases. V was trimmed by 0 bases and J by 2 bases, leaving 15 bases between them. This CDR3 has 17 residues. CDR1 and CDR2 (germline): SGHRS, YFSETQ. Here the CDR3 reads CASSLGGGAFTYNEQFF. The CDR3 DNA reads as TGCGCCAGCAGCTTGGGAGGGGGGGCCTTCACCTACAATGAGCAGTTCTTC. Drawing the rest from reference TRBV5-1 and TRBJ2-1, the complete variable domain is KAGVTQTPRYLIKTRGQQVTLSCSPISGHRSVSWYQQTPGQGLQFLFEYFSETQRNKGNFPGRFSGRQFSNSRSEMNVSTLELGDSALYLCASSLGGGAFTYNEQFFGPGTRLTVL.

The V gene is TRBV6-5, the J gene TRBJ1-5; tentatively, D is TRBD1 (6 bases). Trimming stripped 6 bases from V and 4 bases from J, with 10 bases between. The germline gives CDR1 MNHEY, CDR2 SVGAGI. There are 13 residues in the CDR3. CDR3 coding DNA: TGTGCCAGCAGGGGGGGGGCAAATCAGCCCCAGCATTTT. This codes for CASRGGANQPQHF.

The CDR3 reads CASSLQGLSNQPQHF. The DNA for the CDR3 is TGCGCCAGCAGCTTACAGGGGTTAAGCAATCAGCCCCAGCATTTT. The chain joins TRBV5-1 to TRBJ1-5; the match to TRBD1 covers 7 bases. Germline trimming cut 2 bases from V and 1 base from J; bases unmatched to any gene: 3. Germline values: CDR1 SGHRS, CDR2 YFSETQ. This CDR3 spans 15 amino acids.

The J gene is TRBJ1-1, the V gene TRBV30, with TRBD1 as a possible D gene (6 bases). The CDR3 extends over 11 amino acids. Germline CDR1 is GTSNPN and CDR2 is SVGIG (reference sequence). V was clipped by 3 bases and J by 6 bases, with 8 bases between them. CDR3 sequence: CAWSDRSEAFF. CDR3 DNA sequence: TGTGCCTGGAGCGACAGGTCTGAAGCTTTCTTT.

This chain joins TRBV20-1 and TRBJ2-5; no clear D gene. The CDR3 covers 13 residues. V was cut by 3 bases and J by 4 bases, with 12 bases left in between. Germline lookup yields CDR1 DFQATT and CDR2 SNEGSKA (reference sequence). The DNA of the CDR3 is TGCAGTGCTAGTTTTGCTAGGAGAGAGACCCAGTACTTC. This gives the protein CSASFARRETQYF.

The chain recombines TRBV7-2 with TRBJ1-2; 7 positions agree with TRBD1. Germline-derived CDR1 and CDR2 are SGHTA and FQGNSA. The CDR3 covers 16 residues. The trim removed 0 bases at V and 5 bases at J, leaving 9 bases unmatched. The DNA of the CDR3 is TGTGCCAGCAGCTTAGCACTGCGACAGGGCGAATATGGCTACACCTTC. It specifies CASSLALRQGEYGYTF. Full variable domain (missing parts from reference TRBV7-2 and TRBJ1-2): GAGVSQSPSNKVTEKGKDVELRCDPISGHTALYWYRQSLGQGLEFLIYFQGNSAPDKSGLPSDRFSAERTGGSVSTLTIQRTQQEDSAVYLCASSLALRQGEYGYTFGSGTRLTVV.

J is TRBJ2-1 and V is TRBV5-1; 9 nucleotides match TRBD2. The junction had 6 bases not matched to a gene; V was cut back by 0 bases and J by 2 bases. The V gene's germline CDR1 is SGHRS and CDR2 YFSETQ. The CDR3 is made up of 17 amino acids. CDR3 in amino acids: CASSLGNSGGTYNEQFF. DNA for the CDR3: TGCGCCAGCAGCTTGGGTAATAGCGGGGGAACCTACAATGAGCAGTTCTTC.

The chain uses TRBV7-8 and TRBJ1-5; D remains unclear. V was clipped by 3 bases and J by 6 bases, with 9 bases between them. Germline CDR1 is SGHVS and CDR2 is FQNEAQ. The CDR3 has 13 amino acids. The CDR3 spells CASSLDWGQPQHF. The CDR3 nucleotides read TGTGCCAGCAGCTTGGACTGGGGTCAGCCCCAGCATTTT.

The rearrangement links TRBV6-5 to TRBJ1-5; 10 bases are a match to TRBD1. Germline trimming cut 2 bases from V and 7 bases from J; bases unmatched to any gene: 8. The CDR3 sequence is 16 residues long. Germline-derived CDR1 and CDR2 are MNHEY and SVGAGI. The CDR3 here is CASSYGGQGFGQPQHF. The CDR3 nucleotides read TGTGCCAGCAGTTACGGGGGACAGGGGTTCGGACAGCCCCAGCATTTT.

This clone appeared many times. The J gene is TRBJ1-1, the V gene TRBV5-5; possible D gene TRBD1, 5 bases. Germline V CDR1 and CDR2: SGHKS, YYEKEE (reference sequence). V lost 3 bases and J 1 base, leaving 13 bases between the germline ends. The CDR3 is 15 residues long. This CDR3 reads CASSWGGTPNTEAFF. DNA of the CDR3: TGTGCCAGCAGCTGGGGAGGGACGCCGAACACTGAAGCTTTCTTT.

The chain employs TRBV28 and TRBJ1-6, with 9 bases identical to TRBD1. V was pared by 0 bases and J by 5 bases, with 2 bases of the junction left unmatched. Looked up from germline, CDR1 is MDHEN and CDR2 is SYDVKM. The CDR3 runs 16 residues. The CDR3 DNA reads TGTGCCAGCAGTTTATGGGGGACAGGGAATAATTCACCCCTCCACTTT. Its translation is CASSLWGTGNNSPLHF.

The V call is TRBV11-2, the J call TRBJ2-1; the D gene is possibly TRBD1 (6 bases). This CDR3 region has 16 residues. The germline gives CDR1 SGHAT, CDR2 FQNNGV. V was shortened by 2 bases and J by 4 bases, with 15 bases between the two germline ends. CDR3 in DNA: TGTGCCAGCAGCTTATTCCAGGGGTCACCTTACAATGAGCAGTTCTTC. Residues: CASSLFQGSPYNEQFF.

This clone was picked up one time. The chain's CDR3 is CASRPTGVIHQPQHF. The CDR3 nucleotides are TGTGCCAGCAGGCCGACAGGAGTAATCCATCAGCCCCAGCATTTT. This sequence joins TRBV2 and TRBJ1-5; TRBD1 might be the D (6 bases). The CDR3 contains 15 residues. From germline, CDR1 is SNHLY and CDR2 FYNNEI. Deletions cut 6 bases from V and 5 bases from J, with 17 bases between.

This clone turned up a few times. The chain joins TRBV7-9 to TRBJ1-5; TRBD1 matches at 7 bases. The J segment lost 2 bases and the V segment lost 3 bases, leaving 4 bases of the junction unmatched. CDR1 and CDR2 (germline): SEHNR, FQNEAQ (reference sequence). The CDR3 totals 15 residues. CDR3 in amino acids: CASSFTGDGNQPQHF. DNA of the CDR3: TGTGCCAGCAGCTTTACAGGGGACGGCAATCAGCCCCAGCATTTT.

V usage is TRBV9 and J usage is TRBJ1-1, with a possible D match to TRBD1 (6 bases). CDR3 length: 15 amino acids. The germline V gene has CDR1 SGDLS and CDR2 YYNGEE. The V gene lost 3 bases and the J gene lost 5 bases, with 17 bases spanning the gap. The CDR3 sequence: CASSASRQDGTEAFF. DNA of the CDR3: TGTGCCAGCAGCGCCTCCCGACAGGACGGGACTGAAGCTTTCTTT.